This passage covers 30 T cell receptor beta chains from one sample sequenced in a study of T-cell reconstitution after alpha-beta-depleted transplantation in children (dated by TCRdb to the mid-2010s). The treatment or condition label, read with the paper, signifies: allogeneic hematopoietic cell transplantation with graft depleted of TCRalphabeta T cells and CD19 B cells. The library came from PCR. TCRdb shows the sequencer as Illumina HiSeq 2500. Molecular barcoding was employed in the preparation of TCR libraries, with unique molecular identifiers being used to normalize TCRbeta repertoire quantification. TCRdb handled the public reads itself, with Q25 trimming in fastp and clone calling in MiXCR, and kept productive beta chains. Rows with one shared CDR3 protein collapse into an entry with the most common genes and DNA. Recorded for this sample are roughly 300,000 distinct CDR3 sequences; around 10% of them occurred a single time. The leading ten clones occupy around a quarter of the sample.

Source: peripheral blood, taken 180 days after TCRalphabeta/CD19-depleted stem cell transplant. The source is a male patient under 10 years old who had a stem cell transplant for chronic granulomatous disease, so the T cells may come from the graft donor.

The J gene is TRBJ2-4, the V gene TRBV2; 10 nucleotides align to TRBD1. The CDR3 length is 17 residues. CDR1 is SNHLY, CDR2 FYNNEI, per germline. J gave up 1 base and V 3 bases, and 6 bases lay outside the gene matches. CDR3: CASSEHPGQGAKNIQYF. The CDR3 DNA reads TGTGCCAGCAGTGAGCACCCGGGACAGGGGGCCAAAAACATTCAGTACTTC.

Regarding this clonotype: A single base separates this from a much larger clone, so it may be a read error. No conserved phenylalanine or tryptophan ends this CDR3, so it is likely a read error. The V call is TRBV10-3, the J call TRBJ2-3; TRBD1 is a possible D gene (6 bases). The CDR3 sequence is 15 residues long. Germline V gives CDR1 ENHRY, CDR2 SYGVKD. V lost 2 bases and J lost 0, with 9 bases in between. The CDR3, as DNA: TGTGCCATCAGTGAGAGGGGGATTAGCACAGATACGCAGTATTTG. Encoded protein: CAISERGISTDTQYL.

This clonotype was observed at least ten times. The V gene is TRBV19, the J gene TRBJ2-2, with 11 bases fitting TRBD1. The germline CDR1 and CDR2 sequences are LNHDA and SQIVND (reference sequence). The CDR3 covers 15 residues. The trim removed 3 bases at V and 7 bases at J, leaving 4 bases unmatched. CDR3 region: CASSMGQGVYGELFF. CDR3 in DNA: TGTGCCAGTAGTATGGGACAGGGGGTTTACGGGGAGCTGTTTTTT.

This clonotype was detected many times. The CDR3 DNA is TGCAGTGCTAGAGTGGAAGGTAAACTGTTTTTT. It yields the protein CSARVEGKLFF. The chain uses TRBV20-1 and TRBJ1-4; D is uncertain. This CDR3 is 11 amino acids long. Germline V lookup: CDR1 DFQATT, CDR2 SNEGSKA (reference sequence). The V end lost 1 base, the J end lost 11 bases, and 8 bases lay between the germline ends.

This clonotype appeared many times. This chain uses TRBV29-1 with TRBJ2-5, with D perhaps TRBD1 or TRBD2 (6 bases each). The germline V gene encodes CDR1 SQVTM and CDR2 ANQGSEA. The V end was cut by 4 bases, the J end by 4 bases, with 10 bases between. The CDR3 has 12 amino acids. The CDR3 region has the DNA TGCAGCGTTGTTAAGGGGGGAGAGACCCAGTACTTC. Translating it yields CSVVKGGETQYF.

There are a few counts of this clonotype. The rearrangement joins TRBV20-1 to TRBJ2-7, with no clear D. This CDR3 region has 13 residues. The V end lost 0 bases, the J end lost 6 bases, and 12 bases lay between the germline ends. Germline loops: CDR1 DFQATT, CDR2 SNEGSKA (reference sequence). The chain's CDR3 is CSARDWRVIEQYF. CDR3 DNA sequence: TGCAGTGCTAGAGACTGGAGAGTGATCGAGCAGTACTTC.

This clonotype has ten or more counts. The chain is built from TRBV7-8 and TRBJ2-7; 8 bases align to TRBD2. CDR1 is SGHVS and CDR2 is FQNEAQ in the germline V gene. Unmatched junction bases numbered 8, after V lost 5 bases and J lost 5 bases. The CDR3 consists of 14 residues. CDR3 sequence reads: CASSPPGGRDEQYF. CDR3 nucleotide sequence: TGTGCCAGCAGCCCCCCGGGGGGGAGGGACGAGCAGTACTTC.

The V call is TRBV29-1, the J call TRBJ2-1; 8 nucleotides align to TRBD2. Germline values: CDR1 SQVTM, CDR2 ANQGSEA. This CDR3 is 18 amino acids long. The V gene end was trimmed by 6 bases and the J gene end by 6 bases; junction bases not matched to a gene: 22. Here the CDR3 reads CSVHIIGGGPRFRNEQFF. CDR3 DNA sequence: TGCAGCGTCCATATAATCGGGGGGGGGCCCCGTTTCCGCAATGAGCAGTTCTTC.

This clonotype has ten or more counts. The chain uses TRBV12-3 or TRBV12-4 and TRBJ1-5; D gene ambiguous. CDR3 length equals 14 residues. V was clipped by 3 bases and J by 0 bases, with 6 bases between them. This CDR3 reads CASSFLDSNQPQHF. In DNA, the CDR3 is TGTGCCAGCAGTTTCCTTGATAGCAATCAGCCCCAGCATTTT.

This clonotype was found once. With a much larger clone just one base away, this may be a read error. The CDR3, as DNA: TGCAGTGCCTTAGCCTACAATGAGCAGTTCTTC. Protein sequence: CSALAYNEQFF. This chain connects TRBV20-1 to TRBJ2-1, with unresolved D. Germline loops: CDR1 DFQATT, CDR2 SNEGSKA (reference sequence). The V and J ends lost 6 bases and 2 bases respectively, with 5 bases between them. This CDR3 has 11 residues.

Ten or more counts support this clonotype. CDR3 loop: CASSFRQGHYNEQFF. The CDR3 DNA is TGCGCCAGCAGCTTCCGACAGGGCCACTACAATGAGCAGTTCTTC. V and J are TRBV5-1 and TRBJ2-1; 7 nucleotides line up with TRBD1. This CDR3 contains 15 residues. The germline CDR1 and CDR2 sequences are SGHRS and YFSETQ. V was pared by 2 bases and J by 3 bases, with 5 bases of the junction left unmatched. Together with reference TRBV5-1 and TRBJ2-1, the CDR3 gives the full variable domain: KAGVTQTPRYLIKTRGQQVTLSCSPISGHRSVSWYQQTPGQGLQFLFEYFSETQRNKGNFPGRFSGRQFSNSRSEMNVSTLELGDSALYLCASSFRQGHYNEQFFGPGTRLTVL.

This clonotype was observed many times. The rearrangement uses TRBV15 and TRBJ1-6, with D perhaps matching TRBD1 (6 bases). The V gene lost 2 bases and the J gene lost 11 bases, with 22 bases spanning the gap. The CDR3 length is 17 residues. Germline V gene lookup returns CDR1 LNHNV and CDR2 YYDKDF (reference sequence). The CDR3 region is CATSRFRSGGLEAPLHF. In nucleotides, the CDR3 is TGTGCCACCAGCAGATTTAGATCCGGGGGCCTTGAGGCACCCCTCCACTTT.

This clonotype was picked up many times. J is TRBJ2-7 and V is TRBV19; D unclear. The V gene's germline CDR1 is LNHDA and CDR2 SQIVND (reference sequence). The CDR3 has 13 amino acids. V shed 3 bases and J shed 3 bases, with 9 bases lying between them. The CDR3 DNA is TGTGCCAGTAGTATGGGTCTCTTCTACGAGCAGTACTTC. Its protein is CASSMGLFYEQYF.

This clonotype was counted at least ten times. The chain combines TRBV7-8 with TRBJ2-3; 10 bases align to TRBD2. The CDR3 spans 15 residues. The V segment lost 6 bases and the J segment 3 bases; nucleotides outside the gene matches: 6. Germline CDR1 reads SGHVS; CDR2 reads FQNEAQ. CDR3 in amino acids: CASRDRTSGTDTQYF. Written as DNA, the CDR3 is TGTGCCAGCAGGGACAGGACTAGCGGTACAGATACGCAGTATTTT.

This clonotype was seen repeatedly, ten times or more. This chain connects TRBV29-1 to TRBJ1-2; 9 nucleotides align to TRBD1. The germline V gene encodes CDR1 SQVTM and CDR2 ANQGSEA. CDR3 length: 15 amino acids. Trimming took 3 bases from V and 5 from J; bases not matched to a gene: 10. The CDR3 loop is CSVDSWGQGVYGYTF. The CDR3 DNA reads TGCAGCGTTGACTCTTGGGGACAGGGCGTTTATGGCTACACCTTC.

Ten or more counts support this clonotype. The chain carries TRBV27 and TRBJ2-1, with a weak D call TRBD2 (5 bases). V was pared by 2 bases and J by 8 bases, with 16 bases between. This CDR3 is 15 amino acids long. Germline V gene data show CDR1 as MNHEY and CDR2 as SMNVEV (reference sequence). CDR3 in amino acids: CASSLKGRMRDEQFF. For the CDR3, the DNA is TGTGCCAGCAGTTTAAAAGGCAGGATGAGGGATGAGCAGTTCTTC.

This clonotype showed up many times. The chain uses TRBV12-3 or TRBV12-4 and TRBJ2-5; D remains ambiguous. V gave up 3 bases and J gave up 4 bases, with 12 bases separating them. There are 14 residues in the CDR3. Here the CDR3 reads CASSFGSRVETQYF. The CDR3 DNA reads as TGTGCCAGCAGTTTTGGGTCTCGGGTAGAGACCCAGTACTTC.

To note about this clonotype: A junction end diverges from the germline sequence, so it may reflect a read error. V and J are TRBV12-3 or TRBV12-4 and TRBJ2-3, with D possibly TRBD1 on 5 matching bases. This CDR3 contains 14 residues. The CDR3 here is CASSSPHATDTQYF. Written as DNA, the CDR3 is TGTGCCAGCAGTTCCCCCCATGCGACAGATACACAGTATTTT.

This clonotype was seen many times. The CDR3 is CAISESRSGGNEQFF. Here the CDR3 DNA reads TGTGCCATCAGTGAGTCAAGGTCAGGGGGCAATGAGCAGTTCTTC. The chain combines TRBV10-3 with TRBJ2-1; 7 positions agree with TRBD1. The CDR3 extends over 15 amino acids. CDR1 is ENHRY and CDR2 is SYGVKD in the germline V gene. V trimming: 0 bases; J trimming: 6 bases; junction bases outside the gene matches: 5.

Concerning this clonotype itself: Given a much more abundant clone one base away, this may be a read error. Written as DNA, the CDR3 is TGCAGCATTGACAGGGGCTCCTACGAGCAGTACTTC. It translates to CSIDRGSYEQYF. The chain couples TRBV29-1 to TRBJ2-7, with TRBD1 matching over 8 bases. Germline-derived CDR1 and CDR2 are SQVTM and ANQGSEA. CDR3 length: 12 residues.

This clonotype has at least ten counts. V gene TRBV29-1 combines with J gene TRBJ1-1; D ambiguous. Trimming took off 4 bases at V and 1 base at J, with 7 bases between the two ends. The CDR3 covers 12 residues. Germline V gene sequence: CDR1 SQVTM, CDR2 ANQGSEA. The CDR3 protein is CSVAASNTEAFF. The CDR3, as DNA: TGCAGCGTTGCGGCCTCGAACACTGAAGCTTTCTTT.

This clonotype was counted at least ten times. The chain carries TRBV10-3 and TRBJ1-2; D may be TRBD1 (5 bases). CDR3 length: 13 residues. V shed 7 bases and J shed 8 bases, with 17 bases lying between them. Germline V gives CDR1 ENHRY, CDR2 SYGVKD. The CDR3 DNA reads TGTGCCATCATTGGCGGGGGTGTGAGCGGCTACACCTTC. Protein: CAIIGGGVSGYTF.

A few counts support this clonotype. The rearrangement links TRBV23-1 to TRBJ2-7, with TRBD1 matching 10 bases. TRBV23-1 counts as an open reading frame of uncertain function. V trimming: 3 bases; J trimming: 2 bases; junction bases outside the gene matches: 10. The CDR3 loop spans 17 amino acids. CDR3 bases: TGCGCCAGCAGTCACCCCTTAGGGGACAGGGGTCCCTACGAGCAGTACTTC. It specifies CASSHPLGDRGPYEQYF.

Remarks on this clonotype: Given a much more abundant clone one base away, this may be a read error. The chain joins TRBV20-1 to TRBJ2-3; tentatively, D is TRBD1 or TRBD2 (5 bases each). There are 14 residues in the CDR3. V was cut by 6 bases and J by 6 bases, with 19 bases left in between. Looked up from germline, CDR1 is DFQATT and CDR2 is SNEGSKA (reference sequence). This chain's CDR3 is CSARDHSAVDTQYF. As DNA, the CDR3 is TGCAGTGCAAGGGACCATAGCGCGGTGGATACGCAGTATTTT.

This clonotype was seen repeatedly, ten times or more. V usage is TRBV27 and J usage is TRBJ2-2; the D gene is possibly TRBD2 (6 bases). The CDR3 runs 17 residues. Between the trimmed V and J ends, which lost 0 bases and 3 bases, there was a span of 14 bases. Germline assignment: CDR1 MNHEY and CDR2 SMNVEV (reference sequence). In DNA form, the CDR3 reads TGTGCCAGCAGTTTATCGGTTGGAGGGGTAGACACCGGGGAGCTGTTTTTT. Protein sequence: CASSLSVGGVDTGELFF.

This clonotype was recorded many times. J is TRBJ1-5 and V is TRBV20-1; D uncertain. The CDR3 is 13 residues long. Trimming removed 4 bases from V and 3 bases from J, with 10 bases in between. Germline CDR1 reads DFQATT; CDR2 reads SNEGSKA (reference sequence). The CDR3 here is CSANVGVNQPQHF. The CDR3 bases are TGCAGTGCTAATGTTGGGGTCAATCAGCCCCAGCATTTT.

This CDR3 reads CASSLGRGGPNQPQHF. CDR3 coding DNA: TGTGCCAGCAGTCTGGGGAGGGGGGGCCCCAATCAGCCCCAGCATTTT. The chain carries TRBV7-8 and TRBJ1-5; D is perhaps TRBD1 (6 bases). V lost 6 bases, J lost 3 bases, and 18 bases lay in between. This CDR3 contains 16 residues. Germline-derived CDR1 and CDR2 are SGHVS and FQNEAQ.

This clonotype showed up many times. The CDR3 loop reads CASSIGGGKLFF. The CDR3 region has the DNA TGTGCCAGTAGTATTGGAGGTGGGAAACTGTTTTTT. J is TRBJ1-4 and V is TRBV19; the D is unclear. V was pared by 3 bases and J by 11 bases, with 10 bases between. CDR1 is LNHDA and CDR2 is SQIVND in the germline V gene (reference sequence). CDR3 length equals 12 residues. Filled out from reference TRBV19 and TRBJ1-4, the complete variable domain reads DGGITQSPKYLFRKEGQNVTLSCEQNLNHDAMYWYRQDPGQGLRLIYYSQIVNDFQKGDIAEGYSVSREKKESFPLTVTSAQKNPTAFYLCASSIGGGKLFFGSGTQLSVL.

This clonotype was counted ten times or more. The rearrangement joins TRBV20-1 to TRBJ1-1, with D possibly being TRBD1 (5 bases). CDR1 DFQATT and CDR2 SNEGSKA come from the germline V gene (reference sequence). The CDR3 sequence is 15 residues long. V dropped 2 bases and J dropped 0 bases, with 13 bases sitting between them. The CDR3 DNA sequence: TGCAGTGCTAGATCACTGGGGACCATGAACACTGAAGCTTTCTTT. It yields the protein CSARSLGTMNTEAFF.

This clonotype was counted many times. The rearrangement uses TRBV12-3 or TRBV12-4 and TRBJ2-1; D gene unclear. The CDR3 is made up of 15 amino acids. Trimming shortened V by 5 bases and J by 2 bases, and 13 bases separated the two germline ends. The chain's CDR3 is CASSGRPRPYNEQFF. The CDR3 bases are TGTGCCAGCAGTGGACGACCACGGCCCTACAATGAGCAGTTCTTC.